What follows are 29 T cell receptor beta chains derived from one specimen sequenced in a study of liver allograft versus peripheral blood T cells. About the research overall: Repertoires from peripheral blood of liver transplant recipients were compared with those inside their transplanted livers.

TCRdb re-derived calls from the reads in MiXCR, one entry per CDR3 protein. The table lists some 8,000 distinct CDR3 sequences, 15% to 20% of them singletons. All receptors come from a human patient who had a liver transplant. Some T cells here may be from the graft donor.

This clonotype was counted at least ten times. Written as DNA, the CDR3 is TGTGCCAGCAGTTACGACAGGGACACTGAAGCTTTCTTT. It codes for CASSYDRDTEAFF. This rearrangement joins TRBV27 to TRBJ1-1, with 7 bases that match TRBD1. The trim removed 4 bases at V and 3 bases at J, leaving 2 bases unmatched. The CDR3 sequence is 13 residues long. Germline V CDR1 and CDR2: MNHEY, SMNVEV (reference sequence).

At least ten counts were recorded for this clonotype. This sequence joins TRBV30 and TRBJ2-7, with D possibly TRBD2 on 5 matching bases. The CDR3 is 14 residues long. Germline loops: CDR1 GTSNPN, CDR2 SVGIG (reference sequence). V was shortened by 6 bases and J by 2 bases, with 17 bases between the two germline ends. Here the CDR3 reads CACPTGKSAYEQYF. CDR3 coding DNA: TGTGCCTGCCCTACCGGGAAGAGTGCCTACGAGCAGTACTTC. Variable domain in full (rest from reference TRBV30 and TRBJ2-7): SQTIHQWPATLVQPVGSPLSLECTVEGTSNPNLYWYRQAAGRGLQLLFYSVGIGQISSEVPQNLSASRPQDRQFILSSKKLLLSDSGFYLCACPTGKSAYEQYFGPGTRLTVT.

By its share, this clonotype is medium-sized. The J gene is TRBJ1-1, the V gene TRBV18; 10 nucleotides agree with TRBD1. The CDR3 runs to 15 residues. Trimming at V came to 5 bases and at J to 3 bases, leaving 6 bases not matched to a gene. In germline, CDR1 is KGHSH, CDR2 LQKENI. CDR3: CASSDRGLPDTEAFF. CDR3 sequence (DNA): TGTGCCAGCTCAGACAGGGGGCTGCCGGACACTGAAGCTTTCTTT.

Relative to its sample, this clonotype is medium-sized. The chain combines TRBV24-1 with TRBJ2-7; D unresolved. The V end lost 2 bases, the J end lost 2 bases, and 6 bases lay between the germline ends. CDR3 length: 13 amino acids. CDR1 and CDR2 from the germline V gene are KGHDR and SFDVKD. The CDR3 spells CATSDSDTYEQYF. Written as DNA, the CDR3 is TGTGCCACCAGTGATTCCGATACCTACGAGCAGTACTTC.

This clonotype is classed as medium-sized. In DNA, the CDR3 is TGTGCCAGCGGCGACGGGGCAAAAAGCTCTGGGGCCAACGTCCTGACTTTC. Protein product: CASGDGAKSSGANVLTF. The chain employs TRBV27 and TRBJ2-6; D is tentatively TRBD1 or TRBD2 (5 bases each). Trimming shortened V by 8 bases and J by 0 bases, and 17 bases separated the two germline ends. CDR3 length equals 17 residues. The germline V gene has CDR1 MNHEY and CDR2 SMNVEV (reference sequence).

This clonotype was seen at least ten times. The gene calls are TRBV25-1 and TRBJ2-6, with D unresolved. V shed 5 bases and J shed 0 bases, with 8 bases lying between them. Germline values: CDR1 MGHDK, CDR2 SYGVNS. The CDR3 has 15 residues. The CDR3 loop is CASSSHDSGANVLTF. CDR3 DNA sequence: TGTGCCAGCAGTTCACACGACTCTGGGGCCAACGTCCTGACTTTC.

This clonotype is deemed medium-sized (0.01 to 0.1%). The V call is TRBV6-1, the J call TRBJ1-4; no clear D. The CDR3 runs 15 residues. Germline V CDR1 and CDR2: MNHNS, SASEGT. Trimming took 6 bases from V and 1 from J, leaving 12 bases between them. This CDR3 reads CASSRLWQTNEKLFF. The CDR3 DNA follows: TGTGCCAGCAGCAGACTGTGGCAAACTAATGAAAAACTGTTTTTT.

This clonotype was observed once. CDR3 sequence: CASSLVQGRETQYF. For the CDR3, the DNA is TGTGCCAGCAGTTTAGTCCAGGGTAGGGAGACCCAGTACTTC. The rearrangement uses TRBV27 and TRBJ2-5, with D maybe TRBD1 (5 bases). There are 14 residues in the CDR3. Germline V lookup: CDR1 MNHEY, CDR2 SMNVEV (reference sequence). With 2 bases removed from V and 5 bases from J, the gap between germline ends came to 12 bases.

The rearrangement joins TRBV6-2 or TRBV6-3 to TRBJ1-2; maybe TRBD1 (5 bases). The CDR3 extends over 15 amino acids. With 6 bases removed from V and 2 bases from J, the gap between germline ends came to 16 bases. Germline-derived CDR1 and CDR2 are MNHEY and SVGEGT. This CDR3 is CASRPTEQANYGYTF. Written as DNA, the CDR3 is TGTGCCAGCAGGCCGACCGAACAGGCCAACTATGGCTACACCTTC.

The V gene is TRBV28, the J gene TRBJ2-7; D uncertain. This CDR3 region has 15 residues. Germline CDR1 and CDR2: MDHEN and SYDVKM. The germline V and J ends were trimmed by 2 bases and 5 bases, with 16 bases remaining between them. Written as DNA, the CDR3 is TGTGCCAGCAGTTTAACTCCGGATATGGTGAACGAGCAGTACTTC. Its protein is CASSLTPDMVNEQYF.

This clonotype was observed many times. The chain carries TRBV6-5 and TRBJ1-5, with 8 bases identical to TRBD1. The germline V gene encodes CDR1 MNHEY and CDR2 SVGAGI. The CDR3 has 17 residues. The V segment lost 3 bases and the J segment 2 bases; nucleotides outside the gene matches: 9. CDR3 nucleotide sequence: TGTGCCAGCAGTTATTCAACTCCGGGACAGGGCAATCAGCCCCAGCATTTT. This encodes CASSYSTPGQGNQPQHF.

This clonotype was found a few times. The gene calls are TRBV9 and TRBJ2-2, with 8 bases that match TRBD2. Germline CDR1 reads SGDLS; CDR2 reads YYNGEE. The ends lost 4 bases at V and 0 bases at J; junction bases unmatched: 5. This CDR3 region has 16 residues. Written as DNA, the CDR3 is TGTGCCAGCAGCTCCGGGGGGGCACCGAACACCGGGGAGCTGTTTTTT. The encoded protein is CASSSGGAPNTGELFF.

This clonotype showed up just once. A clone one base away is much larger, so this may be a read error. This sequence joins TRBV27 and TRBJ2-1, with TRBD2 matching 8 bases. V shed 9 bases, J shed 8 bases, and the junction held 15 bases outside the gene matches. CDR1 is MNHEY and CDR2 is SMNVEV in the germline V gene (reference sequence). CDR3 length equals 15 residues. The CDR3 DNA reads as TGTGCCAGTGGGAGAGCGGGCGGGAGGACCGATGAGCAGTTCTTC. This encodes CASGRAGGRTDEQFF.

By share, this clonotype ranks as medium-sized. The chain uses TRBV30 and TRBJ1-4, with TRBD1 matching 7 bases. Per the germline V gene, CDR1 is GTSNPN and CDR2 is SVGIG (reference sequence). The ends lost 4 bases at V and 2 bases at J; junction bases unmatched: 13. The CDR3 has 17 amino acids. CDR3 protein: CAWKDLGGKGTNEKLFF. The CDR3 coding sequence is TGTGCCTGGAAAGACCTAGGGGGCAAGGGGACTAATGAAAAACTGTTTTTT.

In its sample, this clonotype was seen a few times. The chain recombines TRBV9 with TRBJ1-4; D is uncertain. V was clipped by 4 bases and J by 4 bases, with 17 bases between them. There are 16 residues in the CDR3. The germline V gene encodes CDR1 SGDLS and CDR2 YYNGEE. The CDR3 sequence is CASSPRPRFINEKLFF. CDR3 DNA sequence: TGTGCCAGCAGCCCCCGACCCCGGTTTATTAATGAAAAACTGTTTTTT.

With regard to this clonotype: A single base separates this from a much larger clone, so it may be a read error. The chain links TRBV19 to TRBJ1-2, with D unresolved. Germline CDR1 reads LNHDA; CDR2 reads SQIVND (reference sequence). There are 12 residues in the CDR3. V lost 6 bases and J 6 bases, leaving 11 bases between the germline ends. This CDR3 reads CASRVENNGYTF. CDR3 nucleotides: TGTGCCAGTAGAGTCGAGAACAATGGCTACACCTTC. Filled out from reference TRBV19 and TRBJ1-2, the complete variable domain reads DGGITQSPKYLFRKEGQNVTLSCEQNLNHDAMYWYRQDPGQGLRLIYYSQIVNDFQKGDIAEGYSVSREKKESFPLTVTSAQKNPTAFYLCASRVENNGYTFGSGTRLTVV.

The sample holds many counts of this clonotype. The chain has TRBV5-6 and TRBJ2-3, with D hard to call. V gave up 0 bases and J gave up 0 bases, with 8 bases separating them. CDR3 length equals 15 residues. CDR1 is SGHDT, CDR2 YYEEEE, per germline. As DNA, the CDR3 is TGTGCCAGCAGCTTGGGGCAGGCGAGCACAGATACGCAGTATTTT. Encoded protein: CASSLGQASTDTQYF.

This clonotype is medium-sized in the sample. This chain connects TRBV18 to TRBJ1-6; the D is unclear. The CDR3 is 13 amino acids. Germline CDR1 reads KGHSH; CDR2 reads LQKENI. V was clipped by 1 base and J by 12 bases, with 10 bases between them. The CDR3 DNA reads TGTGCCAGCTCACCACTCCGGGCAGGACCCCTCCACTTT. Residues: CASSPLRAGPLHF.

This clonotype has a count of ten or more. The rearrangement uses TRBV7-2 and TRBJ2-1; D may match TRBD1 or TRBD2 (5 bases each). CDR3 length: 15 residues. V lost 5 bases, J lost 1 base, and 12 bases lay in between. Germline-derived CDR1 and CDR2 are SGHTA and FQGNSA. CDR3 coding DNA: TGTGCCAGCAGCCCGTCATGGGGGTCCTACAATGAGCAGTTCTTC. This translates into CASSPSWGSYNEQFF. The full variable domain, completed using reference TRBV7-2 and TRBJ2-1, is GAGVSQSPSNKVTEKGKDVELRCDPISGHTALYWYRQSLGQGLEFLIYFQGNSAPDKSGLPSDRFSAERTGGSVSTLTIQRTQQEDSAVYLCASSPSWGSYNEQFFGPGTRLTVL.

Judged by abundance, this clonotype is medium-sized. The rearrangement links TRBV27 to TRBJ2-1; D uncertain. The CDR3 totals 13 residues. The V gene lost 6 bases and the J gene lost 9 bases, with 15 bases spanning the gap. Germline V CDR1 and CDR2: MNHEY, SMNVEV (reference sequence). The CDR3 DNA reads TGTGCCAGCAGGATCCCCAGTGTCATTGAGCAGTTCTTC. Amino acid sequence: CASRIPSVIEQFF.

Only a few counts were recorded for this clonotype. The V call is TRBV20-1, the J call TRBJ2-5; D may match TRBD1 or TRBD2 (5 bases each). In germline, CDR1 is DFQATT, CDR2 SNEGSKA (reference sequence). The CDR3 sequence is 12 residues long. Trimming stripped 3 bases from V and 5 bases from J, with 10 bases between. The CDR3 spells CSARRGAETQYF. The CDR3, as DNA: TGCAGTGCTAGGAGGGGTGCGGAGACCCAGTACTTC.

This clonotype was detected many times. V is TRBV6-5 and J is TRBJ1-3, with TRBD1 matching over 8 bases. The germline CDR1 and CDR2 sequences are MNHEY and SVGAGI. Trimming at V came to 6 bases and at J to 0 bases, leaving 10 bases not matched to a gene. The CDR3 consists of 17 residues. This CDR3 reads CASSLLMGQDSGNTIYF. CDR3 bases: TGTGCCAGCAGCCTATTAATGGGACAGGACTCTGGAAACACCATATATTTT.

This clonotype was counted ten times or more. The chain joins TRBV7-2 to TRBJ2-7, with unresolved D. The germline gives CDR1 SGHTA, CDR2 FQGNSA. The CDR3 length is 12 residues. V lost 5 bases and J lost 6, with 11 bases in between. As DNA, the CDR3 is TGTGCCAGCAGCCCCGGATTTGGCGAGCAGTACTTC. It translates to CASSPGFGEQYF.

This clonotype is medium-sized (0.01 to 0.1%) by share. This chain connects TRBV29-1 to TRBJ1-2, with unresolved D. This CDR3 is 15 amino acids long. From germline, CDR1 is SQVTM and CDR2 ANQGSEA. V was trimmed by 4 bases and J by 2 bases, leaving 17 bases between them. The CDR3 bases are TGCAGCGTTGCCCCCGGAGGCATATTAAACTATGGCTACACCTTC. It is translated as CSVAPGGILNYGYTF.

The V gene is TRBV20-1, the J gene TRBJ2-3; D is perhaps TRBD1 (5 bases). V lost 2 bases to trimming and J lost 2 bases, with 20 bases between them. CDR3 length equals 17 residues. The germline gives CDR1 DFQATT, CDR2 SNEGSKA (reference sequence). CDR3 nucleotides: TGCAGTGCTAGACCTCATGACAGATCTTCTACCACAGATACGCAGTATTTT. It specifies CSARPHDRSSTTDTQYF.

A word on this clonotype: This clone may be a read error of a much larger clone one base away. The chain couples TRBV27 to TRBJ2-1; D not certain. V shed 3 bases and J shed 12 bases, with 12 bases lying between them. The CDR3 sequence is 12 residues long. Germline V gives CDR1 MNHEY, CDR2 SMNVEV (reference sequence). This chain's CDR3 is CASSLRRDVQFF. In DNA form, the CDR3 reads TGTGCCAGCAGTTTGCGGCGAGATGTGCAGTTCTTC.

J is TRBJ2-2 and V is TRBV5-5, with a possible D match to TRBD1 (6 bases). The CDR3 has 16 residues. V lost 4 bases to trimming and J lost 2 bases, with 15 bases between them. Germline V gives CDR1 SGHKS, CDR2 YYEKEE (reference sequence). CDR3 loop: CASSASSGTNTGELFF. The CDR3 DNA is TGTGCCAGCAGCGCGAGCTCCGGGACAAACACCGGGGAGCTGTTTTTT.

The V and J genes are TRBV20-1 and TRBJ1-4; 9 nucleotides align to TRBD1. V trimming: 0 bases; J trimming: 11 bases; junction bases outside the gene matches: 7. Germline V gene sequence: CDR1 DFQATT, CDR2 SNEGSKA (reference sequence). The CDR3 has 14 residues. In DNA, the CDR3 is TGCAGTGCTAGAGACCGGGACAGGGCTTTGAAACTGTTTTTT. This sequence encodes CSARDRDRALKLFF.

This clonotype came up a few times. The chain couples TRBV6-1 to TRBJ2-5; 7 nucleotides align to TRBD1. The length of the CDR3 is 15 residues. Trimming took 4 bases from V and 2 from J; bases not matched to a gene: 7. Germline CDR1 reads MNHNS; CDR2 reads SASEGT. The CDR3, as DNA: TGTGCCAGCAGTGGACAGACAGGGTTTCAAGAGACCCAGTACTTC. Its protein is CASSGQTGFQETQYF.